The present entry profiles one TCR beta chain with its context. The data derive from a study of response to subunit inactivated influenza vaccine. TCRdb re-analysed the RT-PCR reads in MiXCR, keeping a single row per CDR3 protein. Among 500,000 or so distinct CDR3 sequences, approximately 15% were seen once, and the ten largest hold 3% to 3.5%. Sequenced here: CD4+ T cells sorted from PBMCs, sampled roughly 24 months after vaccination. This clonotype originated in a man aged 45 to 75 who received an inactivated influenza vaccine.

The CDR3 DNA reads TGTGCCAGCACCAATAGCGGGGGGACCACAGATACGCAGTATTTT. It yields the protein CASTNSGGTTDTQYF. J is TRBJ2-3 and V is TRBV11-2, with 10 positions matching TRBD2. Germline V gene sequence: CDR1 SGHAT, CDR2 FQNNGV. The V segment lost 7 bases and the J segment 2 bases; nucleotides outside the gene matches: 6. The CDR3 consists of 15 residues.